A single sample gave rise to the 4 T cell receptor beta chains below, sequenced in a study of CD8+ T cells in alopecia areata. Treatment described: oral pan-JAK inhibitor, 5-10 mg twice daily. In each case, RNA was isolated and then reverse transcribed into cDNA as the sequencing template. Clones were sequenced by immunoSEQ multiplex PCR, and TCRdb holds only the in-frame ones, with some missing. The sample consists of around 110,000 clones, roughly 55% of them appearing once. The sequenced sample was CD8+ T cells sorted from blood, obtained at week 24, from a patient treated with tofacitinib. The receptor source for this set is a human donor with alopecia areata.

CDR3 in amino acids: CSVHTIGNTIYF. DNA for the CDR3: TGCAGCGTTCACACCATCGGAAACACCATATATTTT. The genes are TRBV29-1 and TRBJ1-3; the D is unclear. CDR3 length: 12 amino acids. Trimming pared 5 bases from V and 4 bases from J, leaving 9 bases between. Germline lookup yields CDR1 SQVTM and CDR2 ANQGSEA.

CDR3 protein: CASSPGRLYEQYF. The CDR3 nucleotides are TGTGCCAGCAGCCCAGGCAGGCTCTACGAGCAGTACTTC. This chain links TRBV5-6 with TRBJ2-7; D unclear. The CDR3 length is 13 residues. Trimming cost V 4 bases and J 3 bases, with 11 bases left between them. From germline, CDR1 is SGHDT and CDR2 YYEEEE.

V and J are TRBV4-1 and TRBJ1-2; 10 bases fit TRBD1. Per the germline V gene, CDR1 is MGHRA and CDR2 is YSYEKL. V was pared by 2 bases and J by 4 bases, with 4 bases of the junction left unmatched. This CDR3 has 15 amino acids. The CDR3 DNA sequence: TGCGCCAGCAGCCAAAGGGGGGACAGGGGCTATGGCTACACCTTC. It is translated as CASSQRGDRGYGYTF.

CDR3 protein: CAWSAQGASEAFF. In DNA, the CDR3 is TGTGCCTGGAGTGCACAGGGGGCATCCGAAGCTTTCTTT. The chain employs TRBV30 and TRBJ1-1; 9 bases line up with TRBD1. The CDR3 runs 13 residues. Germline V lookup: CDR1 GTSNPN, CDR2 SVGIG (reference sequence). The V and J ends lost 1 base and 8 bases, in that order; junction bases with no gene match: 5.